Sequencing of this T cell receptor beta chain was carried out in a study of cytomegalovirus exposure and HLA in healthy donors. PCR was performed using 60 Vbeta and 13 Jbeta primers. Using immunoSEQ multiplex PCR, the repertoire was profiled, and TCRdb retains in-frame clones only, with some absent. This sample has 200,000 or so clones, with approximately 88% found just once. General study points: Later analysis demonstrated an association between a missense DCLRE1C variant and TCR beta V- and J-gene trimming. The authors confirmed in vitro that a few CMV-associated chains were specific for CMV antigens.

Comment on this clone: Antigen: not known.

Per germline, CDR1 SGDLS and CDR2 YYNGEE. The CDR3 contains 13 residues. The V end was cut by 3 bases, the J end by 6 bases, with 11 bases between. The V gene is TRBV9, the J gene TRBJ2-3; no firm D call. This receptor was taken from a boy under 18 in good health and CMV-seronegative. Input material: PBMCs. CDR3 nucleotide sequence: TGTGCCAGCAGCGCACCTGGCTGGGATACGCAGTATTTT. It translates to CASSAPGWDTQYF. The whole variable domain, filled in from reference TRBV9 and TRBJ2-3, reads DSGVTQTPKHLITATGQRVTLRCSPRSGDLSVYWYQQSLDQGLQFLIQYYNGEERAKGNILERFSAQQFPDLHSELNLSSLELGDSALYFCASSAPGWDTQYFGPGTRLTVL.